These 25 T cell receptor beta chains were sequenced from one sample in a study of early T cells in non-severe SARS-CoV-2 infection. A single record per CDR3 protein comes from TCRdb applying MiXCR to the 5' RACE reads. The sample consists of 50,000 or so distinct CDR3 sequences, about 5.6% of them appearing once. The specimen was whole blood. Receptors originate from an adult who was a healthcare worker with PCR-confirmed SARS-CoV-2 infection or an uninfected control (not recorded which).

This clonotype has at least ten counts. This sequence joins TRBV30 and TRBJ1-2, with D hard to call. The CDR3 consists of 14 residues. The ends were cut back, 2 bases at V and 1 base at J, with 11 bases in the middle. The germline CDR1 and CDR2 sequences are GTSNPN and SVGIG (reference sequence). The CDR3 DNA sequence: TGTGCCTGGAGTCTGCAGGCTGGTAACTATGGCTACACCTTC. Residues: CAWSLQAGNYGYTF.

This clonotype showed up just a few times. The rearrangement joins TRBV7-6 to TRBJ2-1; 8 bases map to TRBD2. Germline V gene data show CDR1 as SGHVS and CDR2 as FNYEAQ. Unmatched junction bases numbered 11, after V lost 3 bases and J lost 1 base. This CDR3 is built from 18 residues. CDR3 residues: CASSFRGSGEVSYNEQFF. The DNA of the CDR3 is TGTGCCAGCAGCTTCCGGGGTAGCGGGGAGGTTTCCTACAATGAGCAGTTCTTC.

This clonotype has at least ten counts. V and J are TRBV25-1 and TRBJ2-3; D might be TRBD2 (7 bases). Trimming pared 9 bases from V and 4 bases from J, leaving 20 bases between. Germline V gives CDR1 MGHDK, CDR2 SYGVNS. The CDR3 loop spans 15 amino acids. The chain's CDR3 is CARRGGNRVADTQYF. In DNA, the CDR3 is TGTGCCAGAAGGGGGGGGAACAGGGTTGCAGATACGCAGTATTTT.

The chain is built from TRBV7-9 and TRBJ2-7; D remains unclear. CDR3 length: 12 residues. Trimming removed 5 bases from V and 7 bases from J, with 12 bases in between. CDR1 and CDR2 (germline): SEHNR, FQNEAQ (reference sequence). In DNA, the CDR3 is TGTGCCAGCAGCCCCCAAACCGGGGAGCAGTACTTC. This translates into CASSPQTGEQYF.

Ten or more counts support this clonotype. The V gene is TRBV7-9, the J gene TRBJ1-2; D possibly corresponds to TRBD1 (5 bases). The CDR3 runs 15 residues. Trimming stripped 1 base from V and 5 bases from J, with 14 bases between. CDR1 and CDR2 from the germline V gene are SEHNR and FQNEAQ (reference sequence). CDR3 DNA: TGTGCCAGCAGCTTAGGGGCGCAGGGAGCTTATGGCTACACCTTC. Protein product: CASSLGAQGAYGYTF.

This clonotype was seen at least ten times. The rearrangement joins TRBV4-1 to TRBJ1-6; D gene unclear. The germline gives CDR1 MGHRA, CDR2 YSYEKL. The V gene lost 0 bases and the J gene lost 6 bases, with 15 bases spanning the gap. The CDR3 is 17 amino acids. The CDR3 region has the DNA TGCGCCAGCAGCCAAGAATCAGGCCGGACTGGTAATTCACCCCTCCACTTT. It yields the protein CASSQESGRTGNSPLHF.

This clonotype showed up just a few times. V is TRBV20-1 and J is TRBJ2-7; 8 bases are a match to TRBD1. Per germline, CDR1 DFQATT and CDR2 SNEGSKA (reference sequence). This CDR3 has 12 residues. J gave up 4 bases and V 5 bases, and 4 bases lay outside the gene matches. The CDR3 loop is CSARTGRYEQYF. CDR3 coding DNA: TGCAGTGCTCGGACAGGGAGGTACGAGCAGTACTTC.

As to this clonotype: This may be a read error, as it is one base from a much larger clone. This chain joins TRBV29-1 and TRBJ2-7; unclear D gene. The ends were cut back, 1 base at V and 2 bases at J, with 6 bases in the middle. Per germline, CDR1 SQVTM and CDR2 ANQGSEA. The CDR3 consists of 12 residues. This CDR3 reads CSVEVRPYEQYF. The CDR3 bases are TGCAGCGTTGAAGTCCGACCCTACGAGCAGTACTTC.

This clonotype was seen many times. The CDR3 region has the DNA TGCGCCAGCCGCTACACTAGCGGGGGACGCTACAATGAGCAGTTCTTC. It is translated as CASRYTSGGRYNEQFF. This chain connects TRBV5-1 to TRBJ2-1, with 11 bases fitting TRBD2. J was trimmed by 3 bases and V by 7 bases; bases with no gene match: 9. The CDR3 has 16 amino acids. Per the germline V gene, CDR1 is SGHRS and CDR2 is YFSETQ.

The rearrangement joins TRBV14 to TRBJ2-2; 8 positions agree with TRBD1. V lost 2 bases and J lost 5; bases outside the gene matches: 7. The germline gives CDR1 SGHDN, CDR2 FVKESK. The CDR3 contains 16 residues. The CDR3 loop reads CASSQPGQGRTGELFF. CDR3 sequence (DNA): TGTGCCAGCAGCCAACCCGGACAGGGAAGGACCGGGGAGCTGTTTTTT.

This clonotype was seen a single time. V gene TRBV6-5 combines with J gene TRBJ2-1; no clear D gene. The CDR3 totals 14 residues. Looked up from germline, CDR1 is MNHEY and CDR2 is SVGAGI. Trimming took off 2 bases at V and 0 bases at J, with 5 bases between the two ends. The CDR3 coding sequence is TGTGCCAGCAGTTACGCCAGCTCCTACAATGAGCAGTTCTTC. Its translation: CASSYASSYNEQFF.

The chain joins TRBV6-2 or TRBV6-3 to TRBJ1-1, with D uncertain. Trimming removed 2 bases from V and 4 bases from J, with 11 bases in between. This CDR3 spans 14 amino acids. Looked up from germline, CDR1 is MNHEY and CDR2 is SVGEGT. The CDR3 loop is CASSYASGVTEAFF. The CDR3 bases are TGTGCCAGCAGTTACGCTTCGGGTGTCACTGAAGCTTTCTTT.

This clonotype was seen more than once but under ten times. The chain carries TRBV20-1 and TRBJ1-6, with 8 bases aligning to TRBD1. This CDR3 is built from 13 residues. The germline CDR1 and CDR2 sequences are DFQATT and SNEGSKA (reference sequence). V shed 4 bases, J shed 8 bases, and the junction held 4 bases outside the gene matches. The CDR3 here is CSAKDREHSPLHF. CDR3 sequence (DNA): TGCAGTGCTAAGGACAGGGAACATTCACCCCTCCACTTT.

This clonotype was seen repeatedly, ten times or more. The CDR3 is CASQLSNEKLFF. CDR3 DNA sequence: TGTGCCAGCCAACTGTCCAATGAAAAACTGTTTTTT. The chain recombines TRBV18 with TRBJ1-4; no reliable D call. Germline V lookup: CDR1 KGHSH, CDR2 LQKENI. Trimming removed 8 bases at V and 5 bases at J, with 9 bases between. The CDR3 runs to 12 residues. Complete variable domain (other parts from reference TRBV18 and TRBJ1-4): NAGVMQNPRHLVRRRGQEARLRCSPMKGHSHVYWYRQLPEEGLKFMVYLQKENIIDESGMPKERFSAEFPKEGPSILRIQQVVRGDSAAYFCASQLSNEKLFFGSGTQLSVL.

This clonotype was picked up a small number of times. This chain's CDR3 is CSGTGWNTEAFF. The DNA of the CDR3 is TGCAGCGGGACAGGATGGAACACTGAAGCTTTCTTT. The chain couples TRBV29-1 to TRBJ1-1; 7 positions agree with TRBD1. The CDR3 consists of 12 residues. The V and J ends lost 7 bases and 1 base, in that order; junction bases with no gene match: 3. Germline CDR1 is SQVTM and CDR2 is ANQGSEA. The whole variable domain, remainder taken from reference TRBV29-1 and TRBJ1-1, is SAVISQKPSRDICQRGTSLTIQCQVDSQVTMMFWYRQQPGQSLTLIATANQGSEATYESGFVIDKFPISRPNLTFSTLTVSNMSPEDSSIYLCSGTGWNTEAFFGQGTRLTVV.

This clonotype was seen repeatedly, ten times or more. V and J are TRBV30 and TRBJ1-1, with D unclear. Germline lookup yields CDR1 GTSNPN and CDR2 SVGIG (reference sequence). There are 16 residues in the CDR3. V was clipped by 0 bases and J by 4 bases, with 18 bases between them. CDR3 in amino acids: CAWSVVLSGDFTEAFF. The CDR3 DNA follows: TGTGCCTGGAGTGTGGTATTAAGCGGGGATTTCACTGAAGCTTTCTTT.

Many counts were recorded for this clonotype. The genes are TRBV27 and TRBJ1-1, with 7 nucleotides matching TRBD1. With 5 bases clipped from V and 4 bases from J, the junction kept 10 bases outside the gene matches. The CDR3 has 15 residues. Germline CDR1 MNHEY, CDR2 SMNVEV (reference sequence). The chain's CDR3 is CASSPRQGRGTEAFF. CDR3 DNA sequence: TGTGCCAGCAGTCCCCGACAGGGTCGCGGCACTGAAGCTTTCTTT.

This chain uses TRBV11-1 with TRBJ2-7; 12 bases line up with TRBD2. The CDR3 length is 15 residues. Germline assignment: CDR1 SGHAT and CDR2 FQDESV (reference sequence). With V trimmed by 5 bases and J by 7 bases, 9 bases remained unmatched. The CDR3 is CASSILAGGPDEQYF. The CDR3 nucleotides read TGTGCCAGCAGCATCCTAGCGGGAGGGCCGGATGAGCAGTACTTC.

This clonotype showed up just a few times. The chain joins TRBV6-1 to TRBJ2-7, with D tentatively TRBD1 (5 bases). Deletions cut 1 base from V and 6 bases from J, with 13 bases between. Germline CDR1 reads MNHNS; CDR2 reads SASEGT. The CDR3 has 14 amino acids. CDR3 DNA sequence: TGTGCCAGCAGTGAAGTAGACAGAGTAAGCGAGCAGTACTTC. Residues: CASSEVDRVSEQYF.

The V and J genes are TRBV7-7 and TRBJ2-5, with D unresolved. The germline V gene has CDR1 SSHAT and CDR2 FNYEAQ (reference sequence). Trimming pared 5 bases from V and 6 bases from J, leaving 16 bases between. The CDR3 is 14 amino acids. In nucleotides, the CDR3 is TGTGCCAGCAGCACCTCGGGCGGCCACCAGACCCAGTACTTC. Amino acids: CASSTSGGHQTQYF.

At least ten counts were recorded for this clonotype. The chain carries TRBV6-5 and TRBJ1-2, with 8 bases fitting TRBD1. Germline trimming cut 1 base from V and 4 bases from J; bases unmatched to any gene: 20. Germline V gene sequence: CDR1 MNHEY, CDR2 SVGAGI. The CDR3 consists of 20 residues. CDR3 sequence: CASSYFRARGQQSGGYGYTF. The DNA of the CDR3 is TGTGCCAGCAGTTACTTCCGGGCCAGGGGGCAACAGAGCGGTGGCTATGGCTACACCTTC.

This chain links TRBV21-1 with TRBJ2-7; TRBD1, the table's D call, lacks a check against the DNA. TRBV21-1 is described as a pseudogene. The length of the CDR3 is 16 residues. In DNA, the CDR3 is TGTGCCAGCAGCAAAGAAAACAGGGTGGCCCTCTACGAGCAGTACTTC. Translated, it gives CASSKENRVALYEQYF.

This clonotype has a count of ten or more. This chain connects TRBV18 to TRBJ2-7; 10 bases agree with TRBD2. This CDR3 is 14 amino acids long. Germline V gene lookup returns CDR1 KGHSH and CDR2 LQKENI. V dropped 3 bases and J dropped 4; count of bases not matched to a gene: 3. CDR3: CASSPTSGLYEQYF. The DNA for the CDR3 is TGTGCCAGCTCACCGACTAGCGGGCTTTACGAGCAGTACTTC.

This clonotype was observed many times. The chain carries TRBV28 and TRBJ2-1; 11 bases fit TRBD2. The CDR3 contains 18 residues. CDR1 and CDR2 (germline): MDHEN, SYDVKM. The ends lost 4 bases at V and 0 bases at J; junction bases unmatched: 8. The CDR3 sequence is CASSSRSGRAHSYNEQFF. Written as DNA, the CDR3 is TGTGCCAGCAGTTCGCGTAGCGGGAGGGCTCACTCCTACAATGAGCAGTTCTTC.

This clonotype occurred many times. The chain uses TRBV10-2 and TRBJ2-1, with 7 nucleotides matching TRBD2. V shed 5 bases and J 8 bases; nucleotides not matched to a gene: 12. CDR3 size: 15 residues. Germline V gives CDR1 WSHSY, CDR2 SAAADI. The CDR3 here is CASSLAGVGIDEQFF. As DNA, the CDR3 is TGCGCCAGCAGTCTCGCGGGAGTAGGAATAGATGAGCAGTTCTTC.